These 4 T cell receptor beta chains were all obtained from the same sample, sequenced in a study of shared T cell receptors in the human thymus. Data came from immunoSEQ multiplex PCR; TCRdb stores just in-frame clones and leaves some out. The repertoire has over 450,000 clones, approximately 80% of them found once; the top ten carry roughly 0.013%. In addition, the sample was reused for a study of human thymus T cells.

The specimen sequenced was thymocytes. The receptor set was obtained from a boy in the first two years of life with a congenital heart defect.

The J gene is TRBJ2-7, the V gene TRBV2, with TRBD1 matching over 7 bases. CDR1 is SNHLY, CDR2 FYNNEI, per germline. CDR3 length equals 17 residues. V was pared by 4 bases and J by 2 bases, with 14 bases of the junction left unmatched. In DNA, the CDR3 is TGTGCCAGCAGTGGCGATTCCGGGACAGCCGTGACCTACGAGCAGTACTTC. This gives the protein CASSGDSGTAVTYEQYF.

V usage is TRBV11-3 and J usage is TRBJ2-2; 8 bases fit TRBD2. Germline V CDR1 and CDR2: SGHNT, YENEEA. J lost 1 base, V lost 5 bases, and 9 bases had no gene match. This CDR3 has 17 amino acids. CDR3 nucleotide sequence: TGTGCCAGCAGCCATACCGGGACTAGGGGGAACACCGGGGAGCTGTTTTTT. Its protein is CASSHTGTRGNTGELFF.

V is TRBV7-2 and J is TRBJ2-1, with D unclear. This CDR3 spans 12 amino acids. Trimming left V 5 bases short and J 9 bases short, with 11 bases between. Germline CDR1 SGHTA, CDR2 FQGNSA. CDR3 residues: CASSPSAGEQFF. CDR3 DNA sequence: TGTGCCAGCAGCCCCTCCGCCGGTGAGCAGTTCTTC.

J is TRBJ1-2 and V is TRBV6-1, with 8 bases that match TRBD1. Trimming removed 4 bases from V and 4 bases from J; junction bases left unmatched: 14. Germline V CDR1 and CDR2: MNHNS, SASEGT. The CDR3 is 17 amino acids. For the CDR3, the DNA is TGTGCCAGCAGTGGTGTCCGTGGGGACAGGTCTCTCTATGGCTACACCTTC. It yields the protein CASSGVRGDRSLYGYTF.